The rows below give T cell receptor beta chains drawn from one sample of a study of blood T cell repertoires in COVID-19. Some clones are missing from TCRdb's copy, which holds only in-frame ones; the method was immunoSEQ multiplex PCR. The table shows tens of thousands of clones, with roughly 86% occurring only once. Sequencing input: peripheral blood. Receptors were obtained from a woman over 75 with acute or convalescent COVID-19. CDR3s include the opening cysteine and the closing phenylalanine or tryptophan. The D gene is left open where the match is weak. Clone size is stated in some rows and not others, as once, few, many or a class when expanded.

D gene	V gene	J gene	clone size	CDR3 DNA	CDR3 protein
-	TRBV7-9	TRBJ1-4	-	TGTGCCAGCAATGGGGGCACAACTAATGAAAAACTGTTTTTT	CASNGGTTNEKLFF
-	TRBV5-6	TRBJ1-1	-	TGTGCCAGCAGCTTACTCGCGGGACGCCAAGCCAACACTGAAGCTTTCTTT	CASSLLAGRQANTEAFF
-	TRBV20-1	TRBJ2-7	-	TGCAGTGCTAGAGATACTCTCGAGCAGTACTTC	CSARDTLEQYF
TRBD1	TRBV5-1	TRBJ2-1	-	TGCGCCAGCACCTGGACAGGGAGCGATGAGCAGTTCTTC	CASTWTGSDEQFF
TRBD1	TRBV6-1	TRBJ1-6	once	TGTGCCAGCAGTGAAGCGGACAGGTATAATTCACCCCTCCACTTT	CASSEADRYNSPLHF
-	TRBV12-2	TRBJ2-2	-	TGTGCAAGGAAGTCGGGACTAGAGAACACCGGGGAGCTGTTTTTT	CARKSGLENTGELFF
-	TRBV30	TRBJ1-5	few	TGTGCCTGGAGTGACATAGACAGTCTCAATCAGCCCCAGCATTTT	CAWSDIDSLNQPQHF
TRBD1	TRBV7-3	TRBJ2-3	-	TGTGCCAGCAGCTTATGGGACAGAACAGATACGCAGTATTTT	CASSLWDRTDTQYF
TRBD1	TRBV25-1	TRBJ1-1	-	TGTGCCAGCAGTGACGGGAGGGGGCGGGAAGCTTTCTTT	CASSDGRGREAFF
-	TRBV3-1/TRBV3-2	TRBJ1-6	-	TGTGCCAGCAGCCAAGATCAAACGGGAGGAAGGGAGAGACCCCTCCACTTT	CASSQDQTGGRERPLHF
-	TRBV9	TRBJ1-4	-	TGTGCCAGCAGCTATTCCCCAGGGGCAACTAATGAAAAACTGTTTTTT	CASSYSPGATNEKLFF
-	TRBV2	TRBJ1-2	-	TGTGCCAGACTGGATGGCTACACCTTC	CARLDGYTF
TRBD1	TRBV10-1	TRBJ2-7	-	TGCGCCAGCAGTGCGGGGACAGCGGCCTACGAGCAGTACTTC	CASSAGTAAYEQYF
-	TRBV7-2	TRBJ1-2	-	TGTGCCAGCAGCAGGACTGAATGGTATGGCTACACCTTC	CASSRTEWYGYTF
-	TRBV5-6	TRBJ1-4	-	TGTGCCAGCAGGAAGGGGGTTAATGAAAAACTGTTTTTT	CASRKGVNEKLFF
-	TRBV27	TRBJ2-3	-	TGTGCCAGCAGCCAAAGGCACCATAGCGCCACAGATACGCAGTATTTT	CASSQRHHSATDTQYF
-	TRBV6-2/TRBV6-3	TRBJ2-4	-	TGTGCCAGCAGTTACTCGCAGTTCATAGCCAAAAACATTCAGTACTTC	CASSYSQFIAKNIQYF
TRBD2	TRBV4-1	TRBJ2-3	-	TGCGCCAGCAGCCAAGATCCACTAGCGGCGGATACGCAGTATTTT	CASSQDPLAADTQYF
TRBD2	TRBV5-1	TRBJ2-5	-	TGCGCCAGCAGCTTACAAGCGGGGGACCAAGAGACCCAGTACTTC	CASSLQAGDQETQYF
-	TRBV12-5	TRBJ1-2	once	TGTGCTAGTGCCCCAAGTCGCGGAGATGGCTACACCTTC	CASAPSRGDGYTF
-	TRBV7-2	TRBJ1-2	once	TGTGCCAGCAGCTCAGGGGCCCTTGCCCAAACTACGGCGTATGGCTACACCTTC	CASSSGALAQTTAYGYTF
TRBD2	TRBV5-1	TRBJ2-2	-	TGCGCCAGCAGCTCGGGACTAGCGGGAGTCGGCGGGGAGCTGTTTTTT	CASSSGLAGVGGELFF
-	TRBV10-1	TRBJ2-7	-	TGCGCCAACATCTCCTATACGGCGGGGGAGCAGTACTTC	CANISYTAGEQYF
-	TRBV2	TRBJ1-4	-	TGTGCCAGCAAAAGGGGCCCGGGCTCAACTAATGAAAAACTGTTTTTT	CASKRGPGSTNEKLFF
-	TRBV5-1	TRBJ2-1	-	TGCGCCAGCAGCCCCGGGACCTACAATGAGCAGTTCTTC	CASSPGTYNEQFF
-	TRBV18	TRBJ1-6	-	TGTGCCAGCTCACCACAGAAGGGGGGGAGTAATTCACCCCTCCACTTT	CASSPQKGGSNSPLHF
TRBD2	TRBV5-1	TRBJ2-1	few	TGCGCCAGCAGCTGGACTAGCGGGAATAACAATGAGCAGTTCTTC	CASSWTSGNNNEQFF
TRBD2	TRBV5-1	TRBJ2-3	-	TGCGCCAGCAGCGGGACTAGCGGGGTTGGCACAGATACGCAGTATTTT	CASSGTSGVGTDTQYF
-	TRBV12-3/TRBV12-4	TRBJ2-5	-	TGTGCCAGCAGGGCCTCGGGGGAGACCCAGTACTTC	CASRASGETQYF
TRBD2	TRBV10-1	TRBJ2-2	-	TGCGCCAGCAGTGATCTAGCGGGGGCCGCCGGGGAGCTGTTTTTT	CASSDLAGAAGELFF
TRBD1	TRBV3-1/TRBV3-2	TRBJ1-6	-	TGTGCCAGCAGACTAACCGGGACAGGGGGTATCAGGGATTCACCCCTCCACTTT	CASRLTGTGGIRDSPLHF
TRBD1	TRBV4-2	TRBJ1-5	-	TGTGCCAGCAGCCAAGGAGAGACAGGGGTCCTTAGCAATCAGCCCCAGCATTTT	CASSQGETGVLSNQPQHF
TRBD2	TRBV7-6	TRBJ2-5	-	TGTGCCAGCAGCTTAGGAGCGGGAGTGGTAAGGGAGACCCAGTACTTC	CASSLGAGVVRETQYF
TRBD1	TRBV7-8	TRBJ2-2	-	TGTGCCAGCAGACGTGGGACAGGGGTTGTATCCGGGGAGCTGTTTTTT	CASRRGTGVVSGELFF
-	TRBV27	TRBJ1-2	once	TGTGCCAGCCGTCCCGGGGTCGTGAACTATGGCTACACCTTC	CASRPGVVNYGYTF
-	TRBV11-3	TRBJ2-3	-	TGTGCCAGCAGCCCAGTGGGTAGCGGCACAGATACGCAGTATTTT	CASSPVGSGTDTQYF
TRBD1	TRBV11-3	TRBJ1-2	-	TGTGCCAGCAGCTTAGCCGGGACAGGGGTTGACTATGGCTACACCTTC	CASSLAGTGVDYGYTF
-	TRBV6-6	TRBJ1-1	-	TGTGCCAGTACAGGCCGTGAAGCTTTCTTT	CASTGREAFF
-	TRBV27	TRBJ2-7	medium-sized	TGTGCCAGCAGTCTCCAAGTGGGGCGGGGGCAAACCTACGAGCAGTACTTC	CASSLQVGRGQTYEQYF
-	TRBV5-1	TRBJ2-1	-	TGCGCCAGCAGCGCGGTCGTCGGCGGGCGTGGGCAGTTCTTC	CASSAVVGGRGQFF
TRBD2	TRBV7-3	TRBJ2-1	-	TGTGCCAGCAGCTTTTCGGATAGCGGGAATGAGCAGTTCTTC	CASSFSDSGNEQFF
-	TRBV7-2	TRBJ2-1	-	TGTGCCAGCAGCTTATCTCTAGGGAGCTCCTACAATGAGCAGTTCTTC	CASSLSLGSSYNEQFF
-	TRBV2	TRBJ2-3	once	TGTGCCAGCAGCCCCGAGGCAGATACGCAGTATTTT	CASSPEADTQYF
-	TRBV3-1/TRBV3-2	TRBJ1-5	-	TGTGCCAGCAGCCAGGCAGACAATCAGCCCCAGCATTTT	CASSQADNQPQHF
TRBD1	TRBV19	TRBJ2-1	-	TGTGCCAGTAGTACCACGACGGGACAGGACAATGAGCAGTTCTTC	CASSTTTGQDNEQFF
TRBD1	TRBV19	TRBJ1-3	-	TGTGCCAGTAGGCAGTTCCGGGACAGGGTAACTGGAAACACCATATATTTT	CASRQFRDRVTGNTIYF
-	TRBV5-1	TRBJ1-4	-	TGCGCCAGCAGCTTGGTAGGACAGATTAATGAAAAACTGTTTTTT	CASSLVGQINEKLFF
-	TRBV6-5	TRBJ2-5	-	TGTGCCAGCAGGGAGGAGACCCAGTACTTC	CASREETQYF
TRBD2	TRBV7-6	TRBJ2-1	-	TGTGCCAGCAGCTTAGCCGCCGGACTAGCGGGACCCAATGAGCAGTTCTTC	CASSLAAGLAGPNEQFF
TRBD1	TRBV10-3	TRBJ2-1	few	TGTGCCATCAGCGCCGACAGGGGGAGGGACAATGAGCAGTTCTTC	CAISADRGRDNEQFF
TRBD1	TRBV7-4	TRBJ1-5	-	TGTGCCAGCAGCCCCGGTGGGACAGGGCGATTATGGTATCAGCCCCAGCATTTT	CASSPGGTGRLWYQPQHF